The T cell receptor (beta chain) under discussion was sequenced for a study of radiation and T cells in renal cell carcinoma. Study-wide points: In blood, top tumor clones expanded by 2 weeks, shrinking by 4.

The sample holds a few counts of this clone. Its cognate antigen is unknown. Using immunoSEQ multiplex PCR, the repertoire was profiled, and TCRdb retains in-frame clones only, with some absent. The data contain tens of thousands of clones, 70% to 85% of them seen just once; the ten biggest clones take up almost 6.5%. Time point meaning: baseline pretreatment blood. Documented treatment: 15 Gy SBRT to primary tumor, nephrectomy 4 weeks later. This specimen consisted of blood, obtained from a patient whose treatment included radiotherapy and nephrectomy. The source is a man aged 55 to 69 with renal cell carcinoma.

CDR3 in DNA: TGTGCCACCAGCTCTTTCACAGATACGCAGTATTTT. It is translated as CATSSFTDTQYF. The chain is built from TRBV15 and TRBJ2-3; unclear D gene. This CDR3 has 12 amino acids. The V end lost 5 bases, the J end lost 2 bases, and 5 bases lay between the germline ends. Germline CDR1 reads LNHNV; CDR2 reads YYDKDF (reference sequence).